A single TCR beta chain is shown here with its context. Its antigen remains unidentified. Likely a read error: the CDR3 ends without its conserved phenylalanine or tryptophan. Because the CDR3's place on the DNA is in doubt, the DNA is left out and the CDR3 is given as listed by TCRdb. TCR beta CDR3 regions were amplified from RNA transcripts. A first-round RT-PCR of the TCR CDR3 used the HTBI primer set with the Qiagen OneStep RT-PCR kit. A second multiplex PCR round built the libraries, followed by size selection and purification. Paired-end sequencing of the libraries was performed with 100 bp reads on an Illumina HiSeq2000. The source study handled its data this way. SOAPnuke was used to process the raw data, with reads discarded if the reads contained adapters or uncalled bases, had a mean Phred below 15, or lacked an exact constant-primer or identifier match. COPE v1.2.5 was used to merge the high-quality paired reads, and each unique nucleotide sequence was defined as a clonotype. Clonotypes were aligned to IMGT TRBV, TRBD and TRBJ reference segments using MiTCR v1.1. The analysis was restricted to V-J combinations with a frequency above 0.0001, which together covered just over 99% of the repertoires. A TCS score was defined as the ratio of F50 (clonal expansion) to E x V (chaos), with BLOSUM62-based TCRdist applied between CDR3 peptides within each V-J. Welch's t-statistics and random forest reduced 500 to 650 V-J features to around 14, which were used in a naive Bayes classifier (R e1071). The similarity between thyroid and blood repertoires was quantified using the Morisita-Horn index. TCRdb reprocessing: public reads trimmed at Q25 with fastp, clones called with MiXCR, in-frame beta chains kept. A single entry per CDR3 protein holds the most common genes and DNA from its merged rows. Here the V and J calls rest on TCRdb's processing, not on the authors' analysis. The sample yields approximately 870,000 distinct CDR3 sequences; about 38% were counted once. 8.9% of the sample rests with the top ten.

These data belong to a study of T cells in Graves' hyperthyroidism and ophthalmopathy (dated by TCRdb to between 2017 and 2020). About the investigation overall: Peripheral blood samples were taken at the time of initial diagnosis, prior to any treatment. To identify distinguishing TCR V-J signatures, a discovery cohort of roughly 100 patients was used, comprising 43 with Graves' ophthalmopathy and 57 with stable Graves' hyperthyroidism. Prospective prediction of ophthalmopathy was tested in an independent validation cohort consisting of roughly 20 hyperthyroidism patients and some 17 patients who later progressed to ophthalmopathy. The 100 or so discovery patients were randomly divided into training and test sets at a 7:3 ratio. The study also compared thyroid tissue and blood T-cell repertoires from 6 or 7 Graves' hyperthyroidism patients. After blood sampling, hyperthyroidism patients were treated with methimazole at a starting dose of 30 mg daily, and ophthalmopathy patients were treated with high-dose intravenous methylprednisolone. The paper describes TCR Vbeta CDR3 sequencing of about 140 peripheral blood samples, made up of 43 ophthalmopathy patients, 70 to 75 hyperthyroidism patients and 17 progressor patients.

General study outcomes and caveats: Blood samples also contained most of the expanded thyroid clonotypes (frequency above 0.001), which suggests that blood repertoires may reflect thyroid immune responses. In validation, the model predicted progression to ophthalmopathy with approximately 71% sensitivity and less than 80% specificity, a median of 6.5 months before onset. In cross-validation, a model built on a 13 V-J signature told ophthalmopathy apart from stable hyperthyroidism with less than 90% sensitivity and roughly 82% specificity, and in testing the same model reached 80%/75%. Sample size was not statistically predetermined, and investigators were not blinded to group allocation.

Stable Graves' hyperthyroidism was defined as no progression to ophthalmopathy during 18 months of follow-up. Hyperthyroidism patients were newly diagnosed, had a disease duration of under 2 months, and were aged 18 to 65 years. The study excluded patients with uncontrolled infections, other autoimmune diseases, pregnancy or lactation. Diagnoses were based on clinical symptoms, serum thyroxine and TRAb, thyroid ultrasound and orbital computed tomography. PBMCs were isolated from about 10 ml of fresh peripheral blood by Ficoll-Paque density gradient centrifugation. Trizol reagent was used to extract total RNA, and RNA quality was then checked on an Agilent 2100 Bioanalyzer. The source of this sequence is a man aged 18 to 30 with Graves' hyperthyroidism. The specimen sequenced was blood.

The CDR3 here reads CASSVQRQGFS. Recombination joined TRBV12-3 or TRBV12-4 with TRBJ1-1; the table's D call of TRBD1 was not tested on the DNA. From its first to its last residue, the CDR3 has 11 amino acids.